The present entry profiles one TCR beta chain with its context. These data originate in a study of blood T cell repertoires in COVID-19. As for the study in general: Specimens from acute and convalescent COVID-19 originated in the United States, Italy and Spain.

Germline loops: CDR1 LGHDT, CDR2 YNNKEL (reference sequence). The CDR3 contains 13 residues. Trimming left V 4 bases short and J 4 bases short, with 10 bases between. Authors' processing steps: Reference gene primer amplification yielded estimated nucleated cell counts. The assay was immunoSEQ multiplex PCR, and TCRdb's table has in-frame clones only and misses some. V and J calls and clone size come straight from that table; D and trimming were deduced from the DNA. The table has about 340,000 clones, 87% seen once. Sample: peripheral blood. The chain links TRBV3-1 (or the pseudogene TRBV3-2) to TRBJ1-1; possibly TRBD1 for D (6 bases). The source of this sequence is a woman aged 45 to 65 with COVID-19, enrolled during active disease. The CDR3 nucleotides read TGTGCCAGCAGCCTACAGGGAAGCACTGAAGCTTTCTTT. Its protein product is CASSLQGSTEAFF.